This TCR beta chain was found in a study of Ad26.COV2.S vaccination and SARS-CoV-2 variants. The CDR3 has 15 residues. Germline trimming cut 0 bases from V and 3 bases from J; bases unmatched to any gene: 3. From germline, CDR1 is SGHTA and CDR2 FQGNSA. Concerning this clone: The antigen remains unidentified.

Study conclusions and caveats: The placebo group had lower spike-specific TCR breadth than the vaccine recipients did. Recipients of either vaccine or placebo displayed similar breadth of non-spike TCRs.

The method was immunoSEQ multiplex PCR; TCRdb's version includes in-frame clones alone and lacks a portion of them. The data contain a few hundred thousand clones, around 90% of them singletons. Treatment reported: roughly 20 received Ad26.COV2.S at low or high dose, single or two shots; roughly five received placebo; per-sample allocation not given. Collection of samples fell on day 63 after the first vaccine or placebo injection. The chain has TRBV7-2 and TRBJ2-7, with 9 bases fitting TRBD2. This TCR derives from a person aged 18-60 years who received the Ad26.COV2.S COVID-19 vaccine or a placebo. This specimen was peripheral blood, taken in a trial of Ad26.COV2.S vaccine versus placebo. The CDR3 is CASSLAPSGNYEQYF. The CDR3 DNA sequence: TGTGCCAGCAGCTTAGCGCCTAGCGGGAACTACGAGCAGTACTTC.